This entry is about one T cell receptor (beta chain). Its antigen remains unknown. This sample is drawn from a study of T and B cells in COVID-19 patients. Study outcomes and limitations: At recovery TRB diversity and richness exceeded healthy donors, after highly clonal active COVID-19 repertoires.

BIOMED2 TRB-A/B primer pools were used in multiplex TRB PCR. MiXCR, applied by TCRdb to the multiplex PCR reads, yields one record per CDR3 protein. Of more than 9,000 distinct CDR3 sequences in the sample, around 30% are singletons; the top ten hold roughly an eighth. From blood, about 240-550 ng of genomic DNA served as TRB template. This TCR came from a human donor with active COVID-19. The sequencing input was blood.

The CDR3 DNA sequence: TGTGCCAGCAGTTTAAATGGATTGAACACTGAAGCTTTCTTT. This translates into CASSLNGLNTEAFF. The chain uses TRBV27 and TRBJ1-1; the D is unclear. From germline, CDR1 is MNHEY and CDR2 SMNVEV (reference sequence). The CDR3 contains 14 residues. The V end lost 2 bases, the J end lost 0 bases, and 7 bases lay between the germline ends.